This entry describes one TCR beta chain. As yet, its antigen is unknown. Extraction and reverse transcription of RNA yielded cDNA as the sequencing template. Method: immunoSEQ multiplex PCR; TCRdb's copy keeps in-frame clones and lacks some. The table has 110,000 or so clones, 30% to 40% seen once. This CDR3 spans 12 amino acids. Trimming shortened V by 2 bases and J by 5 bases, and 5 bases separated the two germline ends. The germline CDR1 and CDR2 sequences are MDHEN and SYDVKM. This specimen belongs to a study of CD8+ T cells in alopecia areata. Study details: Each day, treated patients took oral tofacitinib twice, at 5 to 10 mg per dose.

Findings and limits, study-wide: Scalp data also include sequences from resident alphabeta T cells of normal skin.

The chain is built from TRBV28 and TRBJ2-3, with D hard to call. The receptor was derived from a human donor with alopecia areata. Sequences were obtained from CD4+ T cells sorted from blood. The CDR3 protein is CASSLGGDTQYF. The CDR3 region has the DNA TGTGCCAGCAGTTTAGGTGGAGATACGCAGTATTTT.